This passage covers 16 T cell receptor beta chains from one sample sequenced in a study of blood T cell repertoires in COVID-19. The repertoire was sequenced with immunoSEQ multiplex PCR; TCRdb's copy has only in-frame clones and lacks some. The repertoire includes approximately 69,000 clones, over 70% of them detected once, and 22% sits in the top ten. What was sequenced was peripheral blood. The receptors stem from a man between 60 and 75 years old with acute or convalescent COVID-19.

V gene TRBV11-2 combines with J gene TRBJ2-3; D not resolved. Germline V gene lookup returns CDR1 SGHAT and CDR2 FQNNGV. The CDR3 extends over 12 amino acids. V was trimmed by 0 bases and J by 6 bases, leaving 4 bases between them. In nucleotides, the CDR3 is TGTGCCAGCAGCTTAGATGGCGATACGCAGTATTTT. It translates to CASSLDGDTQYF.

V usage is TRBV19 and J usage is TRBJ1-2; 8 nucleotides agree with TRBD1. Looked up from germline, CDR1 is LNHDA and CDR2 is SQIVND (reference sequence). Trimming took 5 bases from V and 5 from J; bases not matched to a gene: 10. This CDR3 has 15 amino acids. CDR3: CASSDTGGNNYGYTF. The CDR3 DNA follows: TGTGCCAGTAGTGACACAGGGGGGAATAATTATGGCTACACCTTC.

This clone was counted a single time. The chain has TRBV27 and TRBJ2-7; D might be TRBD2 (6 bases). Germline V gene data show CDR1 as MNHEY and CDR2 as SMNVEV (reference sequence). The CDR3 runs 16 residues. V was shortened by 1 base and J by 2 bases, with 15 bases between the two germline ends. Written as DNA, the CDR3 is TGTGCCAGCAGTTTATTTGTCCGGGACTCACCCTACGAGCAGTACTTC. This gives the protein CASSLFVRDSPYEQYF.

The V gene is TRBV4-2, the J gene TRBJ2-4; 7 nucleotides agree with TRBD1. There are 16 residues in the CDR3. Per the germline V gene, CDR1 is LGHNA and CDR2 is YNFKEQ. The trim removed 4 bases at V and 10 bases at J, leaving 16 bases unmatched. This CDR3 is CASSPTVLDRSGIQYF. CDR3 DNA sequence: TGTGCCAGCAGCCCGACAGTCCTGGACAGGTCCGGAATTCAGTACTTC.

The CDR3 sequence: CASASGRLTDTQYF. The CDR3 coding sequence is TGTGCCAGCGCTAGCGGGAGGCTCACAGATACGCAGTATTTT. The V and J genes are TRBV6-4 and TRBJ2-3, with 11 bases fitting TRBD2. The V gene end was trimmed by 8 bases and the J gene end by 2 bases; junction bases not matched to a gene: 3. This CDR3 spans 14 amino acids. Germline CDR1 is MRHNA and CDR2 is SNTAGT.

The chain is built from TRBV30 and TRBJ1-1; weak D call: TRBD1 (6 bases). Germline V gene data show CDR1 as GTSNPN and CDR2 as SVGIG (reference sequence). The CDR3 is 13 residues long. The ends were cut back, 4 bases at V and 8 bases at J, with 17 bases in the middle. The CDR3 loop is CAWTGGRDSEAFF. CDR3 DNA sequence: TGTGCCTGGACGGGGGGGCGGGACTCGGAAGCTTTCTTT.

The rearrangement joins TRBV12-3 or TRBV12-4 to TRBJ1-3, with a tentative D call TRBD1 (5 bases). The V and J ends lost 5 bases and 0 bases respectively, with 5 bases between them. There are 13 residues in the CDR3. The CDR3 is CASSDSSGNTIYF. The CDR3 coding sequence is TGTGCCAGCAGTGACAGCTCTGGAAACACCATATATTTT.

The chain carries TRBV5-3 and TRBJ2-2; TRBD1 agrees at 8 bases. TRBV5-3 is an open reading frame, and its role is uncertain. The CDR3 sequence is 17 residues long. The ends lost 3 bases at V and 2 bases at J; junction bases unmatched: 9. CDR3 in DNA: TGTGCCAGAAGCTCCCTAAAAGCAGGGGGCAACACCGGGGAGCTGTTTTTT. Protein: CARSSLKAGGNTGELFF.

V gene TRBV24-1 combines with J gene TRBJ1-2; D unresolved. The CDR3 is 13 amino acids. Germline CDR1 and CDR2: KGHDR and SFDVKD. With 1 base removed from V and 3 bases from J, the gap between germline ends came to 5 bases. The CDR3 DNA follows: TGTGCCACCAGTGATTTCAGCGACTATGGCTACACCTTC. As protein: CATSDFSDYGYTF.

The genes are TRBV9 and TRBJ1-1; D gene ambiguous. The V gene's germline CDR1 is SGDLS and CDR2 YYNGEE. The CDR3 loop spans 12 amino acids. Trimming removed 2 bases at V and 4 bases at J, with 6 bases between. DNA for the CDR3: TGTGCCAGCAGCGTGGAGGGCACTGAAGCTTTCTTT. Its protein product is CASSVEGTEAFF.

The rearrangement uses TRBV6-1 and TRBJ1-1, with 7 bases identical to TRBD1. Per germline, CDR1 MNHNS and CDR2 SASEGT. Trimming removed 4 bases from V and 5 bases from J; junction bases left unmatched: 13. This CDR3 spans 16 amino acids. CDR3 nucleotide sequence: TGTGCCAGCAGTGGGAGGACAGGCGCAACGGGGACTGAAGCTTTCTTT. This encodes CASSGRTGATGTEAFF.

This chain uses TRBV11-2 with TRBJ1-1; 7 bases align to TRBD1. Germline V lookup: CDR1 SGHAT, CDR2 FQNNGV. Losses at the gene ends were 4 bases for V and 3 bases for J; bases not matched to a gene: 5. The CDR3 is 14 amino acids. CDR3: CASSSDRADTEAFF. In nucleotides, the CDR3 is TGTGCCAGCAGCTCAGACAGGGCTGACACTGAAGCTTTCTTT.

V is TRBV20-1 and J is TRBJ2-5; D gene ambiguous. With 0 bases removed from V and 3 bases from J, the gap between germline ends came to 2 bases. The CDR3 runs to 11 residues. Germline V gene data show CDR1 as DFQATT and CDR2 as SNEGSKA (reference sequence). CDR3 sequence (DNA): TGCAGTGCTAGAGACGAAGAGACCCAGTACTTC. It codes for CSARDEETQYF.

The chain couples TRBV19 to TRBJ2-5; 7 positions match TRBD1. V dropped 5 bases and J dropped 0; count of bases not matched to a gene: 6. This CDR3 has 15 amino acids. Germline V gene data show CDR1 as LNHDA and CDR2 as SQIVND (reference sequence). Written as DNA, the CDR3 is TGTGCCAGTAGTCCTCTAGACAGGGACCAAGAGACCCAGTACTTC. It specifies CASSPLDRDQETQYF.

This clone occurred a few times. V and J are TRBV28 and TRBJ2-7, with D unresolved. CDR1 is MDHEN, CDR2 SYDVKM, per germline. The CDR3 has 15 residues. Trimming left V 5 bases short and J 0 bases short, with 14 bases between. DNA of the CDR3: TGTGCCAGCAGTGCCGACATACCGAGCTCCTACGAGCAGTACTTC. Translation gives CASSADIPSSYEQYF.

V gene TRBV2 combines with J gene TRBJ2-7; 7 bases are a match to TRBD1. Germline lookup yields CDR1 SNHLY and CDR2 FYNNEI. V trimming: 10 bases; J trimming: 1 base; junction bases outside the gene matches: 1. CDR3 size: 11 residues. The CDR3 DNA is TGTGCCACGGACAGGTCCTACGAGCAGTACGTC. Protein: CATDRSYEQYV.